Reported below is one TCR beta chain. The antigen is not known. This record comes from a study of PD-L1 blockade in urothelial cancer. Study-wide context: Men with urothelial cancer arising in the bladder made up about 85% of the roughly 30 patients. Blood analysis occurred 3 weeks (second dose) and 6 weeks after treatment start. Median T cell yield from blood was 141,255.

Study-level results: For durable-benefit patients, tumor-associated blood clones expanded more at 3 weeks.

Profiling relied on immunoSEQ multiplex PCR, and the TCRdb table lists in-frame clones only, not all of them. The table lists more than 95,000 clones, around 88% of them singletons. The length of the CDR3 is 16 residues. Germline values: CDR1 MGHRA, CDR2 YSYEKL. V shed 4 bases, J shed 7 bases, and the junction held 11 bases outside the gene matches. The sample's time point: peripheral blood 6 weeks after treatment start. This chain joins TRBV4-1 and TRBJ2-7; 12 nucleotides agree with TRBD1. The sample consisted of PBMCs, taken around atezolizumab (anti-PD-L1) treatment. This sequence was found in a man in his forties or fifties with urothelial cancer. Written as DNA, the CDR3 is TGCGCCAGCAGCCGAGCCCCGGGACAGGGGGCAGATGAGCAGTACTTC. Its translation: CASSRAPGQGADEQYF.